This T cell receptor (beta chain) was observed in a study of blood T cell repertoires in COVID-19. Profiling relied on immunoSEQ multiplex PCR, and the TCRdb table lists in-frame clones only, not all of them. Of a few hundred thousand clones listed, 80% to 90% are singletons. This CDR3 has 16 residues. Losses at the gene ends were 5 bases for V and 5 bases for J; bases not matched to a gene: 7. Per the germline V gene, CDR1 is KGHSH and CDR2 is LQKENI. The rearrangement uses TRBV18 and TRBJ2-5; TRBD2 matches at 14 bases. The origin of this receptor is a man between 45 and 60 years old with acute or convalescent COVID-19. The sequenced sample consisted of peripheral blood. This CDR3 reads CASSSRLAGGLETQYF. For the CDR3, the DNA is TGTGCCAGCTCATCCCGACTAGCGGGGGGGCTGGAGACCCAGTACTTC.